This TCR beta chain emerged from a study of brain T cells in children with intractable seizures. Specified time point: blood from clinic visit 5 months post-surgery; TSC patient then seizure free. Some clones are missing from TCRdb's copy, which holds only in-frame ones; the method was immunoSEQ multiplex PCR. The table records under 400,000 clones, about 93% of them present only once. In germline, CDR1 is SNHLY, CDR2 FYNNEI. The CDR3 spans 19 residues. Between the trimmed V and J ends, which lost 3 bases and 0 bases, there was a span of 22 bases. The receptor comes from a boy less than two years old with tuberous sclerosis and intractable seizures. The starting material was peripheral blood, obtained roughly 5 months after surgery. V is TRBV2 and J is TRBJ2-3; D is perhaps TRBD2 (5 bases). CDR3 sequence reads: CASSDQDFLYPTSTDTQYF. CDR3 nucleotides: TGTGCCAGCAGTGATCAGGACTTCCTATATCCAACTAGCACAGATACGCAGTATTTT.